A single sample gave rise to the 15 T cell receptor beta chains below, sequenced in a study of T cell responses to AZD1222 COVID-19 vaccine (dated by TCRdb to about 2021). Receptor libraries were prepared by the immunoSEQ multiplex PCR assay. TCRdb carries this immuneACCESS record with in-frame sequences only. Its versions omit some clonotypes, under half of them owing to an unresolved V gene in the studies checked, with the rest unexplained. The sample table records about 180,000 clones; around 88% of these occur just once. About 9.9% of the sample is taken by the ten largest. The time point label here, explained by the study, means: about 28 days (+/-7) after the second vaccine dose. The sequencing used peripheral blood, collected 28 days after the second AZD1222 dose. Receptors originate from an adult who received the AZD1222 COVID-19 vaccine.

The chain combines TRBV2 with TRBJ1-2, with a tentative D call TRBD1 (6 bases). CDR3 length: 14 amino acids. Germline V gene data show CDR1 as SNHLY and CDR2 as FYNNEI. The V end was cut by 6 bases, the J end by 1 base, with 12 bases between. The CDR3 protein is CASRVGGLNYGYTF. CDR3 DNA sequence: TGTGCCAGCAGGGTCGGGGGCCTTAACTATGGCTACACCTTC.

The chain has TRBV6-5 and TRBJ2-1; perhaps TRBD1 as D (5 bases). Trimming removed 8 bases at V and 5 bases at J, with 16 bases between. This CDR3 contains 14 residues. The V gene's germline CDR1 is MNHEY and CDR2 SVGAGI. The CDR3 region is CASAGQGIHNEQFF. In nucleotides, the CDR3 is TGTGCCAGCGCTGGGCAGGGAATACACAATGAGCAGTTCTTC.

DNA for the CDR3: TGTGCCAGTAGTATAGTCCACGCTGAAAATTCACCCCTCCACTTT. It is translated as CASSIVHAENSPLHF. The chain is built from TRBV19 and TRBJ1-6; D is unclear. Germline assignment: CDR1 LNHDA and CDR2 SQIVND (reference sequence). Trimming cost V 1 base and J 7 bases, with 11 bases left between them. CDR3 size: 15 residues.

The gene calls are TRBV7-3 and TRBJ2-3; D is possibly TRBD2 (5 bases). Germline V gene lookup returns CDR1 SGHTA and CDR2 FQGTGA. V was cut by 2 bases and J by 3 bases, with 12 bases left in between. This CDR3 comprises 15 residues. The CDR3 sequence: CASSLGLPGTDTQYF. CDR3 sequence (DNA): TGTGCCAGCAGCTTAGGCCTCCCGGGGACAGATACGCAGTATTTT.

This sequence joins TRBV7-9 and TRBJ1-4; 7 bases align to TRBD1. CDR3 length: 14 residues. Looked up from germline, CDR1 is SEHNR and CDR2 is FQNEAQ (reference sequence). After removal of 5 bases from V and 5 bases from J, the junction contained 5 bases not matched to a gene. CDR3 sequence reads: CASSPGDRNEKLFF. Here the CDR3 DNA reads TGTGCCAGCAGCCCTGGGGACAGAAATGAAAAACTGTTTTTT.

This chain links TRBV29-1 with TRBJ2-7; 7 bases are a match to TRBD1. Germline V gives CDR1 SQVTM, CDR2 ANQGSEA. V dropped 4 bases and J dropped 1; count of bases not matched to a gene: 7. CDR3 length: 14 amino acids. Written as DNA, the CDR3 is TGCAGCGTTGTGACAGGGTCATTTTCCTACGAGCAGTACTTC. It is translated as CSVVTGSFSYEQYF.

J is TRBJ2-4 and V is TRBV29-1; possible D gene TRBD1, 6 bases. CDR1 SQVTM and CDR2 ANQGSEA come from the germline V gene. V lost 3 bases and J lost 7, with 10 bases in between. CDR3 length: 12 residues. CDR3 sequence reads: CSVDGQGNIQYF. The CDR3 coding sequence is TGCAGCGTTGACGGTCAGGGGAACATTCAGTACTTC.

This chain joins TRBV23-1 and TRBJ2-7, with 11 bases matching TRBD1. TRBV23-1 falls under the ORF class, with uncertain function. The CDR3 runs to 12 residues. The J segment lost 6 bases and the V segment lost 8 bases, leaving 3 bases of the junction unmatched. CDR3 region: CASSGQGVEQYF. CDR3 in DNA: TGCGCCAGCTCGGGACAGGGGGTCGAGCAGTACTTC.

The genes are TRBV7-9 and TRBJ2-3; D possibly corresponds to TRBD2 (7 bases). The CDR3 is made up of 13 amino acids. V lost 3 bases to trimming and J lost 7 bases, with 11 bases between them. Germline CDR1 SEHNR, CDR2 FQNEAQ (reference sequence). The CDR3 loop is CASSFGGRYTQYF. The CDR3 DNA reads as TGTGCCAGCAGCTTCGGGGGGCGTTATACGCAGTATTTT.

The chain uses TRBV10-3 and TRBJ1-5; D is ambiguous. V dropped 7 bases and J dropped 4 bases, with 11 bases sitting between them. The CDR3 runs 13 residues. Germline V gene sequence: CDR1 ENHRY, CDR2 SYGVKD. The CDR3 reads CAITTDLNQPQHF. The CDR3 DNA reads as TGTGCCATCACTACGGACCTGAATCAGCCCCAGCATTTT.

The chain couples TRBV19 to TRBJ1-2; 7 nucleotides match TRBD1. In germline, CDR1 is LNHDA, CDR2 SQIVND (reference sequence). The V and J ends lost 4 bases and 1 base, in that order; junction bases with no gene match: 3. This CDR3 has 14 amino acids. CDR3 residues: CASSNRGNNYGYTF. The CDR3 region has the DNA TGTGCCAGTAGTAACAGGGGTAATAACTATGGCTACACCTTC.

There are a few counts of this clone. The chain is built from TRBV7-9 and TRBJ2-1; 8 positions match TRBD2. Per the germline V gene, CDR1 is SEHNR and CDR2 is FQNEAQ (reference sequence). The V segment lost 6 bases and the J segment 8 bases; nucleotides outside the gene matches: 15. The CDR3 runs to 16 residues. The CDR3 reads CASRHPLAGFLDEQFF. CDR3 nucleotide sequence: TGTGCCAGCAGACATCCCTTAGCGGGGTTTTTGGATGAGCAGTTCTTC.

The chain employs TRBV7-9 and TRBJ2-1; 8 bases line up with TRBD2. Per germline, CDR1 SEHNR and CDR2 FQNEAQ (reference sequence). Trimming at V came to 4 bases and at J to 2 bases, leaving 10 bases not matched to a gene. This CDR3 is built from 17 residues. The CDR3 sequence is CASSSPQSGGTYNEQFF. The CDR3 region has the DNA TGTGCCAGCAGCTCCCCGCAGTCGGGGGGGACCTACAATGAGCAGTTCTTC. Based on the CDR3 plus reference TRBV7-9 and TRBJ2-1, the full variable domain is DTGVSQNPRHKITKRGQNVTFRCDPISEHNRLYWYRQTLGQGPEFLTYFQNEAQLEKSRLLSDRFSAERPKGSFSTLEIQRTEQGDSAMYLCASSSPQSGGTYNEQFFGPGTRLTVL.

This chain uses TRBV18 with TRBJ1-2, with D possibly being TRBD1 (6 bases). V was trimmed by 3 bases and J by 5 bases, leaving 13 bases between them. Germline V gives CDR1 KGHSH, CDR2 LQKENI. This CDR3 is 14 amino acids long. The CDR3 sequence is CASSPDTGIYGYTF. The CDR3 DNA is TGTGCCAGCTCACCGGATACAGGGATATATGGCTACACCTTC.

This chain joins TRBV3-1 (or the pseudogene TRBV3-2) and TRBJ2-1; TRBD2 agrees at 10 bases. The germline V gene encodes CDR1 LGHDT and CDR2 YNNKEL (reference sequence). Trimming removed 2 bases from V and 3 bases from J; junction bases left unmatched: 4. The CDR3 loop spans 16 amino acids. CDR3 nucleotide sequence: TGTGCCAGCAGCCAAAATAGCGGGGGGATCTACAATGAGCAGTTCTTC. This translates into CASSQNSGGIYNEQFF.